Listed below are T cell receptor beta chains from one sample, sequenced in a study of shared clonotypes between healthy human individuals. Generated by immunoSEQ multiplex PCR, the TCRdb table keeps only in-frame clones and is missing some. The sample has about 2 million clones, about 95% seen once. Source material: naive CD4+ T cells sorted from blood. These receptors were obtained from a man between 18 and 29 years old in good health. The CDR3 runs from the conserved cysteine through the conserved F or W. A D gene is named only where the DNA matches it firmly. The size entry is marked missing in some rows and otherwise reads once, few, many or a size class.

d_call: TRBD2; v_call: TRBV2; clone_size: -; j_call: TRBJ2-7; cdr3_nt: TGTGCCAGCAGTGGCAGGGGTTCGCTTCGTGGGAGGGAGGGACTAGCTCACATCGAGCAGTACTTC; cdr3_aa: CASSGRGSLRGREGLAHIEQYF
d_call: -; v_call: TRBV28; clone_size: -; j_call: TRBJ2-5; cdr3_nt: TGTGCCAGCAGTCCCAGGCAGACCCAGTACTTC; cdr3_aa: CASSPRQTQYF
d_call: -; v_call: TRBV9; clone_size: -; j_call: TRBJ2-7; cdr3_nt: TGTGCCAGCACCAGAGGGCACGGACCCTACGAGCAGTACTTC; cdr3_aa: CASTRGHGPYEQYF
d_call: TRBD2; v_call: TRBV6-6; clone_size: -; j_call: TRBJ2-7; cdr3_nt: TGTGCCAGCAGTCCCCAGACTAGCGCGTCCTACGAGCAGTACTTC; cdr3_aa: CASSPQTSASYEQYF
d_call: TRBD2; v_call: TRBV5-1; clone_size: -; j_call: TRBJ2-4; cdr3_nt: TGCGCCAGCAGCTCCGGGGGGGAAAACATTCAGTACTTC; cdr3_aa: CASSSGGENIQYF
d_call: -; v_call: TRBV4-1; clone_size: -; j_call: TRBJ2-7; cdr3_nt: TGCGCCAGCAGCCAAGATAGGTGGACGGGGCTTTACGAGCAGTACTTC; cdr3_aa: CASSQDRWTGLYEQYF
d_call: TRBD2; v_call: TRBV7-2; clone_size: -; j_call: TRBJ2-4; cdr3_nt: TGTGCCAGCAGCTTAGTAGCGGGAGTTGGAAACATTCAGTACTTC; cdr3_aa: CASSLVAGVGNIQYF
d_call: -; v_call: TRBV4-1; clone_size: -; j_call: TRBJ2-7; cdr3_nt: TGCGCCAGCAGCCAAGAGAACAGCCCGGTCTCCGAGCAGTACTTC; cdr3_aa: CASSQENSPVSEQYF
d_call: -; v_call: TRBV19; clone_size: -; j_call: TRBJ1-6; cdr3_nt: TGTGCCAGTAATATGGGAAGCTCCTATAATTCACCCCTCCACTTT; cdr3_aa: CASNMGSSYNSPLHF
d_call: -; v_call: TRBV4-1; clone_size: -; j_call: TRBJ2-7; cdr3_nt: TGCGCCAGTGGCAGGGTACTCGGACCGGGCGGGCAGTACTTC; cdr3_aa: CASGRVLGPGGQYF
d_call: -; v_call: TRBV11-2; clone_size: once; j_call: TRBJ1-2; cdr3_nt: TGTGCCAGCAGCTTCACGGACGTTAACTATGGCTACACCTTC; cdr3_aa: CASSFTDVNYGYTF
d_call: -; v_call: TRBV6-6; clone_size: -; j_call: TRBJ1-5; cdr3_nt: TGTGCCAGCAGTTCCCCAATGGAGCCCCAGCATTTT; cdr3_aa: CASSSPMEPQHF
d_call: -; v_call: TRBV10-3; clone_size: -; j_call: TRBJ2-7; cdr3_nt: TGTGCCATCAGTGAGGCGGGCGCCGCTGGGCGGGAGCAGTACTTC; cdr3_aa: CAISEAGAAGREQYF
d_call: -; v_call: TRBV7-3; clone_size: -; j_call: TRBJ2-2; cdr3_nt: TGTGCCAGCAGCTTAGGACACATAAACACCGGGGAGCTGTTTTTT; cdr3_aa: CASSLGHINTGELFF
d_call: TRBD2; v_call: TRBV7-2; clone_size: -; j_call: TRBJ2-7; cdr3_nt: TGTGCCAGCAGCCCCTGGCGACTAGCGGGGGGCCCCCTCGAGCAGTACTTC; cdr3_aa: CASSPWRLAGGPLEQYF
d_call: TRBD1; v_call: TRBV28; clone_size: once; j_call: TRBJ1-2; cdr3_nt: TGTGCCACCCCAATACACACAGGGGAAGATGGCTACACCTTC; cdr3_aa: CATPIHTGEDGYTF
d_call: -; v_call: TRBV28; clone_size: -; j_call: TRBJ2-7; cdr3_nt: TGTGCCAGCAGACTTACACTGGGAGGTTCCTACGAGCAGTACTTC; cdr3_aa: CASRLTLGGSYEQYF
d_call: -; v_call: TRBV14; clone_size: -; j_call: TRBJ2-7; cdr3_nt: TGTGCCAGCAGCCCCGGCATATCCTACGAGCAGTACTTC; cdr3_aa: CASSPGISYEQYF
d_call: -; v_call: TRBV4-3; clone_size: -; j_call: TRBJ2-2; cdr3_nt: TGCGCCAGCAGCCAAGCCCTCCACCGGTCAGGGGAGCTGTTTTTT; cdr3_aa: CASSQALHRSGELFF
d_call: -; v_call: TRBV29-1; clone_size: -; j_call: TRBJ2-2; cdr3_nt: TGCAGCGTTGGTCCCAGGCAGAACACCGGGGAGCTGTTTTTT; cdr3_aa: CSVGPRQNTGELFF
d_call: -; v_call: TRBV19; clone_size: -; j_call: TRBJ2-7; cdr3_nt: TGTGCCAGTAAGGCCAGTGGGCCCTACGAGCAGTACTTC; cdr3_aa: CASKASGPYEQYF
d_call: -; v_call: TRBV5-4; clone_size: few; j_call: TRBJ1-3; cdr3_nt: TGTGCCAGCAGCTTGGAGGCAGGGGCTGGAAACACCATATATTTT; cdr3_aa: CASSLEAGAGNTIYF
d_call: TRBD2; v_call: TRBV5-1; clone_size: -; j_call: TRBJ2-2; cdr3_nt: TGCGCCAGCAGCACAGGGACTAGCGGGATTGCCGGGGAGCTGTTTTTT; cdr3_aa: CASSTGTSGIAGELFF
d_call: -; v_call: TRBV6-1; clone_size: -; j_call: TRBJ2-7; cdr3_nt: TGTGCCACCAAAACGCCAAGGGGCTACGAGCAGTACTTC; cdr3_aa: CATKTPRGYEQYF
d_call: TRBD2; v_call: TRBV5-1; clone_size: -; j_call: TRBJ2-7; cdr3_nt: TGCGCCAGCAGCTTTAGCGGGGGAAGCTCCTACGAGCAGTACTTC; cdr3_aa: CASSFSGGSSYEQYF
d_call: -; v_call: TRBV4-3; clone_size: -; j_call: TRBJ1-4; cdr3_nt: TGCGCCAGCAGCCAAGCGCCGGGGGTGAATGAAAAACTGTTTTTT; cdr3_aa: CASSQAPGVNEKLFF
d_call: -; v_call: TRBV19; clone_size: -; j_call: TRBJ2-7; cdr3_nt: TGTGCCAGTAGTATTACCCCAGTTATCCAACACGAGCAGTACTTC; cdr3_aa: CASSITPVIQHEQYF
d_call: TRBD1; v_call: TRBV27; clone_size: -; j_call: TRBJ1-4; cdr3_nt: TGTGCCAGCAGGTACAGGGGGAGCTATGAAAAACTGTTTTTT; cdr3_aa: CASRYRGSYEKLFF
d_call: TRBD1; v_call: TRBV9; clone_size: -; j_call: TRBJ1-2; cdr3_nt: TGTGCCAGCAGCGTAGCTAGGACAGGGGAAGACTATGGCTACACCTTC; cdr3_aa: CASSVARTGEDYGYTF
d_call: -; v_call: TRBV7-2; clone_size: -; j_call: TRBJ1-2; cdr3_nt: TGTGCCAGCAGCTTCGTTCCCGGGGAAGGCTACACCTTC; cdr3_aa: CASSFVPGEGYTF
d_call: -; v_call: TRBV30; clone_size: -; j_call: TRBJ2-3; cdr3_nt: TGTGCCTGGAGTCGCCAAAATACGCAGTATTTT; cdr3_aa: CAWSRQNTQYF
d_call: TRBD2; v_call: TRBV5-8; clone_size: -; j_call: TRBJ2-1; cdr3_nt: TGTGCCAGCAGCTGGGGACTAGCGGGGAGACAGTTCTTC; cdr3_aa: CASSWGLAGRQFF
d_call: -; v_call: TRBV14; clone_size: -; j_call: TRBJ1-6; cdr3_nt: TGTGCCAGCAGCCAGGTGCTAAATTCACCCCTCCACTTT; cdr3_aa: CASSQVLNSPLHF
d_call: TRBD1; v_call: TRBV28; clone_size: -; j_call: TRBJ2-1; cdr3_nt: TGTGCCAGCACGTCCGGGACAGGGAACAATGAGCAGTTCTTC; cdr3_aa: CASTSGTGNNEQFF
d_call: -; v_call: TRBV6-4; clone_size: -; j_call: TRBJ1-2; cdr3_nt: TGTGCCAGCAGAAAGGGTTACGGCTATGGCTACACCTTC; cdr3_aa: CASRKGYGYGYTF
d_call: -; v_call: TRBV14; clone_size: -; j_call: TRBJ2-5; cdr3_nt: TGTGCCAGCAGCCAAGCTTCACTAGCTACACAAGAGACCCAGTACTTC; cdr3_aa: CASSQASLATQETQYF
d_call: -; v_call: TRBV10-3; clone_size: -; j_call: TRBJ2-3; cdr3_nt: TGTGCCACCAGACCTTCTAGCACAGATACGCAGTATTTT; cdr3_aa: CATRPSSTDTQYF
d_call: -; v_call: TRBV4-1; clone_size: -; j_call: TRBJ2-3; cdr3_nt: TGCGCCAGCAGCCAAGTTGGTACAGATACGCAGTATTTT; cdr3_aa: CASSQVGTDTQYF
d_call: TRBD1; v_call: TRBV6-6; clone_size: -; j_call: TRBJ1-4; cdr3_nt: TGTGCCAGCAGTTCGGGACAGGAAAAACTGTTTTTT; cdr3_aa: CASSSGQEKLFF
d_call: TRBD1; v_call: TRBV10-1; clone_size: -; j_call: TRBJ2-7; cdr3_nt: TGCGCCAGCAGGGGGGGACAGGGGTACGAGCAGTACTTC; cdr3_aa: CASRGGQGYEQYF
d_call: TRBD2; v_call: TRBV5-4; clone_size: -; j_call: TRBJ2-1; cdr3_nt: TGTGCCAGCAGCCCGGAGCCTAGACTAGCGGGGGGGAGGTCCTACAATGAGCAGTTCTTC; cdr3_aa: CASSPEPRLAGGRSYNEQFF
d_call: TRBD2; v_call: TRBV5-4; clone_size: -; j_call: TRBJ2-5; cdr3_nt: TGTGCCAGCAGCCCTCTTAGCGGGACTACACGTCAAGAGACCCAGTACTTC; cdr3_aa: CASSPLSGTTRQETQYF
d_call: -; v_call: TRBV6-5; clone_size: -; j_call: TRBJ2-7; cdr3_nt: TGTGCCAGCAGTTCCCCCAGAGGGGCTAGCTCCTACGAGCAGTACTTC; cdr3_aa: CASSSPRGASSYEQYF
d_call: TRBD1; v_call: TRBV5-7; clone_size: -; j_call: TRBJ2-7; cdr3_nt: TGTGCCAGCAGCTTGGAAGGGACAGGAGACTACGAGCAGTACTTC; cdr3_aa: CASSLEGTGDYEQYF
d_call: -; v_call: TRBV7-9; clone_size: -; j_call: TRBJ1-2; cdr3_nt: TGTGCCAGCAGCCTAGGACAGGGCTACACCTTC; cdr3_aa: CASSLGQGYTF
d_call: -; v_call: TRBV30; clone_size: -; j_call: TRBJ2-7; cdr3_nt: TGTGCCTGGAGCATAGGGTACTTTCCATACTACGAGCAGTACTTC; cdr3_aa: CAWSIGYFPYYEQYF
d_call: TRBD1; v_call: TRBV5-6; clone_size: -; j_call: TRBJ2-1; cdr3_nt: TGTGCCAGCAGCTTGTCGAGTGTAGGGACAGGCTACCCCCATGAGCAGTTCTTC; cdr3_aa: CASSLSSVGTGYPHEQFF
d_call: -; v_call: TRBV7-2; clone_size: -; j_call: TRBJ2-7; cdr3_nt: TGTGCCAGCAGCTTAGAACTAGCTCCGACCTACGAGCAGTACTTC; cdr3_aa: CASSLELAPTYEQYF
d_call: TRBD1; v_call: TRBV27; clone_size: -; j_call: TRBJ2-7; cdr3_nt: TGTGCCAGCAGCCGGACAGGGGGCGGCTACGAGCAGTACTTC; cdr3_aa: CASSRTGGGYEQYF
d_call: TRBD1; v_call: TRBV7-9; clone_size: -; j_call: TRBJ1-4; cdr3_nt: TGTGCCAGCAGCTTTATCCCGGGACAGGGGAAAGGGATCAATGAAAAACTGTTTTTT; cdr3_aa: CASSFIPGQGKGINEKLFF
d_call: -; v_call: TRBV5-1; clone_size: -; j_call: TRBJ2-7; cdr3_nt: TGCGCCAGCAGCGAGTTGTGGGGCTATAGACAGGGAGGGGGTCATAGATACTACGAGCAGTACTTC; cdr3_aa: CASSELWGYRQGGGHRYYEQYF
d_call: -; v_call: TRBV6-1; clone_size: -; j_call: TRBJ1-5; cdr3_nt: TGTGCCAGCAGACCGGTCAATCAGCCCCAGCATTTT; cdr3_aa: CASRPVNQPQHF
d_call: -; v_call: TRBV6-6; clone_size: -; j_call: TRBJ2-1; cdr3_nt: TGTGCCAGCAGTTTAATGAATGAGCAGTTCTTC; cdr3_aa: CASSLMNEQFF
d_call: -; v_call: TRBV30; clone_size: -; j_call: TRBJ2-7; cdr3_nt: TGTGCCTGGAGTGTTCAGGGACTGATTCTAGGAGGGCCCTACGAGCAGTACTTC; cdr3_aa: CAWSVQGLILGGPYEQYF
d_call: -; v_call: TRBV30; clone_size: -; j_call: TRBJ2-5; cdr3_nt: TGTGCCTGGAGTGTACCAGAAGACCTGGAGACCCAGTACTTC; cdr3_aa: CAWSVPEDLETQYF
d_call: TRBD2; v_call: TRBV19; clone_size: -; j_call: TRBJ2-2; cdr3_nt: TGTGCCAGTACCACTAGCGGGGGAACGAACACCGGGGAGCTGTTTTTT; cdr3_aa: CASTTSGGTNTGELFF
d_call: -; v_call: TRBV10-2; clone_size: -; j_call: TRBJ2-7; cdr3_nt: TGCGCCAGCAGTGAGTGGGGACTTTCCGGCTACGAGCAGTACTTC; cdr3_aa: CASSEWGLSGYEQYF
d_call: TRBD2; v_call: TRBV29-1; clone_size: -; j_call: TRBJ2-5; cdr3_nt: TGCAGCGTTGCGGGACTACCAGAGACCCAGTACTTC; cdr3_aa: CSVAGLPETQYF
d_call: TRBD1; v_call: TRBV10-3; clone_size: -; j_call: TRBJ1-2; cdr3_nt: TGTGCCATCAGTGCGGGACAGGGGAGCGGCTACACCTTC; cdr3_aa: CAISAGQGSGYTF
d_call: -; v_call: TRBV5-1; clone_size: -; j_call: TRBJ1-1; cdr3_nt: TGCGCCAGCAGCCCTGCAGGGAACACTGAAGCTTTCTTT; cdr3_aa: CASSPAGNTEAFF